The 21 T cell receptor beta chains presented below share a single source sample, sequenced in a study of control samples from healthy donors and cancer patients. Produced via immunoSEQ multiplex PCR; TCRdb's table is partial and in-frame only. Of approximately 210,000 clones in the sample, about 90% were seen once. Material: blood. All receptors come from a man under 40 in good health.

In DNA, the CDR3 is TGTGCCAGCAGTCGGGACGTAGCTGAAGCTTTCTTT. It translates to CASSRDVAEAFF. The gene calls are TRBV2 and TRBJ1-1; D possibly corresponds to TRBD1 (5 bases). The CDR3 length is 12 residues. Germline V gene data show CDR1 as SNHLY and CDR2 as FYNNEI. V dropped 5 bases and J dropped 6 bases, with 10 bases sitting between them.

This sequence joins TRBV29-1 and TRBJ2-3; D possibly corresponds to TRBD2 (5 bases). The CDR3 spans 14 residues. Trimming stripped 6 bases from V and 1 base from J, with 14 bases between. CDR1 is SQVTM, CDR2 ANQGSEA, per germline. CDR3 sequence: CSVGMQRRTDTQYF. CDR3 nucleotides: TGCAGCGTGGGGATGCAGCGGCGCACAGATACGCAGTATTTT.

V gene TRBV11-2 combines with J gene TRBJ1-4, with a weak D call TRBD1 (6 bases). The V end was cut by 0 bases, the J end by 0 bases, with 11 bases between. This CDR3 region has 17 residues. CDR1 and CDR2 from the germline V gene are SGHAT and FQNNGV. The chain's CDR3 is CASSLDLRTATNEKLFF. CDR3 DNA: TGTGCCAGCAGCTTAGATTTGCGGACAGCAACTAATGAAAAACTGTTTTTT.

CDR3 nucleotide sequence: TGCGCCAGCAGCCAAGACAATCTAGCGGGGGGTTACAATGAGCAGTTCTTC. Amino acids: CASSQDNLAGGYNEQFF. V usage is TRBV4-1 and J usage is TRBJ2-1; 11 nucleotides line up with TRBD2. The germline V gene has CDR1 MGHRA and CDR2 YSYEKL. There are 17 residues in the CDR3. The ends lost 0 bases at V and 4 bases at J; junction bases unmatched: 5.

V usage is TRBV5-8 and J usage is TRBJ1-2; D remains ambiguous. Germline CDR1 is SGHTS and CDR2 is YDEGEE. The V end was cut by 1 base, the J end by 7 bases, with 14 bases between. The CDR3 is made up of 14 amino acids. The CDR3 DNA reads as TGTGCCAGCAGCTTGTACCCTCTTTTCGGTGGCTACACCTTC. It yields the protein CASSLYPLFGGYTF.

This chain links TRBV30 with TRBJ1-2; D may be TRBD1 (6 bases). Germline assignment: CDR1 GTSNPN and CDR2 SVGIG (reference sequence). This CDR3 has 13 residues. The V and J ends lost 0 bases and 8 bases respectively, with 13 bases between them. This CDR3 reads CAWSVVGARGYTF. The CDR3 nucleotides read TGTGCCTGGAGTGTGGTGGGGGCGCGAGGCTACACCTTC.

The V gene is TRBV5-1, the J gene TRBJ2-7; tentative D call: TRBD1 (5 bases). Germline-derived CDR1 and CDR2 are SGHRS and YFSETQ. The V end was cut by 0 bases, the J end by 0 bases, with 7 bases between. The CDR3 contains 14 residues. The DNA for the CDR3 is TGCGCCAGCAGCTTGGTGGGGCTCTCCTACGAGCAGTACTTC. This encodes CASSLVGLSYEQYF.

CDR3 in amino acids: CAIRDTQGIQAFF. The DNA of the CDR3 is TGTGCCATCAGGGATACCCAGGGAATTCAAGCTTTCTTT. The genes are TRBV10-3 and TRBJ1-1, with a weak D call TRBD1 (5 bases). The germline V and J ends were trimmed by 6 bases and 9 bases, with 17 bases remaining between them. Germline V gives CDR1 ENHRY, CDR2 SYGVKD. The CDR3 has 13 residues.

The chain couples TRBV5-1 to TRBJ2-1, with TRBD2 matching over 9 bases. Looked up from germline, CDR1 is SGHRS and CDR2 is YFSETQ. This CDR3 spans 15 amino acids. The V segment lost 3 bases and the J segment 4 bases; nucleotides outside the gene matches: 5. The CDR3 spells CASSYASGAYNEQFF. The CDR3 DNA reads as TGCGCCAGCAGCTATGCTAGCGGGGCATACAATGAGCAGTTCTTC.

The chain has TRBV11-2 and TRBJ2-7; D may be TRBD1 or TRBD2 (6 bases each). The CDR3 covers 14 residues. Germline V CDR1 and CDR2: SGHAT, FQNNGV. Trimming took 7 bases from V and 5 from J, leaving 18 bases between them. Here the CDR3 DNA reads TGTGCCAGCAACTCACGGGTAGGGGGGAACGAGCAGTACTTC. It is translated as CASNSRVGGNEQYF.

The rearrangement uses TRBV28 and TRBJ1-1; 7 nucleotides line up with TRBD1. Losses at the gene ends were 4 bases for V and 2 bases for J; bases not matched to a gene: 7. CDR1 MDHEN and CDR2 SYDVKM come from the germline V gene. The CDR3 length is 15 residues. The CDR3 loop is CASSSQGEGNTEAFF. CDR3 coding DNA: TGTGCCAGCAGTTCTCAGGGGGAGGGCAACACTGAAGCTTTCTTT.

The CDR3 spells CASSGSLNTEAFF. The CDR3 DNA reads as TGTGCCAGCAGCGGGTCCCTGAACACTGAAGCTTTCTTT. V is TRBV9 and J is TRBJ1-1; no definite D call. V lost 3 bases, J lost 0 bases, and 6 bases lay in between. Germline CDR1 reads SGDLS; CDR2 reads YYNGEE. CDR3 length: 13 residues. Filled out from reference TRBV9 and TRBJ1-1, the complete variable domain reads DSGVTQTPKHLITATGQRVTLRCSPRSGDLSVYWYQQSLDQGLQFLIQYYNGEERAKGNILERFSAQQFPDLHSELNLSSLELGDSALYFCASSGSLNTEAFFGQGTRLTVV.

The chain uses TRBV18 and TRBJ1-2; maybe TRBD1 (6 bases). The germline V gene has CDR1 KGHSH and CDR2 LQKENI. The V end was cut by 2 bases, the J end by 2 bases, with 6 bases between. CDR3 length equals 13 residues. CDR3 nucleotide sequence: TGTGCCAGCTCACCAAGGGGGAACTATGGCTACACCTTC. Amino acid sequence: CASSPRGNYGYTF.

The rearrangement links TRBV14 to TRBJ1-4; D gene uncertain. The CDR3 length is 14 residues. CDR1 SGHDN and CDR2 FVKESK come from the germline V gene. V was cut by 0 bases and J by 7 bases, with 9 bases left in between. The CDR3 here is CASSQDNVAEKLFF. CDR3 DNA sequence: TGTGCCAGCAGCCAAGATAACGTAGCTGAAAAACTGTTTTTT.

CDR3 coding DNA: TGTGCCAGTAGTCTCGACGGACTAGCAGGGAGTGAGCAGTTCTTC. It translates to CASSLDGLAGSEQFF. The chain carries TRBV19 and TRBJ2-1, with TRBD2 matching over 8 bases. V was clipped by 5 bases and J by 9 bases; unmatched bases: 12. CDR3 length: 15 residues. Germline V gene sequence: CDR1 LNHDA, CDR2 SQIVND (reference sequence). The whole variable domain, filled in from reference TRBV19 and TRBJ2-1, reads DGGITQSPKYLFRKEGQNVTLSCEQNLNHDAMYWYRQDPGQGLRLIYYSQIVNDFQKGDIAEGYSVSREKKESFPLTVTSAQKNPTAFYLCASSLDGLAGSEQFFGPGTRLTVL.

This clone was counted a single time. The V gene is TRBV7-8, the J gene TRBJ1-4, with 10 bases fitting TRBD1. Unmatched junction bases numbered 4, after V lost 5 bases and J lost 4 bases. In germline, CDR1 is SGHVS, CDR2 FQNEAQ. The CDR3 is 15 residues long. In DNA, the CDR3 is TGTGCCAGCAGCGCCCGGACAGGGGGTAATGAAAAACTGTTTTTT. Amino acid sequence: CASSARTGGNEKLFF.

This clone was observed a handful of times. The chain links TRBV6-5 to TRBJ2-7; possible D gene TRBD1, 5 bases. This CDR3 has 15 residues. Germline CDR1 reads MNHEY; CDR2 reads SVGAGI. V shed 0 bases and J shed 0 bases, with 9 bases lying between them. The CDR3 nucleotides are TGTGCCAGCAGTTACTCGGGGCAGGGCTCCTACGAGCAGTACTTC. This codes for CASSYSGQGSYEQYF.

The chain recombines TRBV25-1 with TRBJ1-2; tentative D call: TRBD1 (5 bases). Germline V gene lookup returns CDR1 MGHDK and CDR2 SYGVNS. The CDR3 covers 14 residues. Trimming removed 4 bases at V and 2 bases at J, with 11 bases between. The CDR3 region is CASSAGTLNYGYTF. The CDR3 DNA reads as TGTGCCAGCAGTGCCGGGACGTTGAACTATGGCTACACCTTC.

The chain links TRBV3-1 (or the pseudogene TRBV3-2) to TRBJ2-7; 10 nucleotides match TRBD2. V was pared by 0 bases and J by 3 bases, with 14 bases of the junction left unmatched. CDR3 length equals 19 residues. Germline V gene data show CDR1 as LGHDT and CDR2 as YNNKEL (reference sequence). CDR3 in DNA: TGTGCCAGCAGCCAAGATTACACAGCGGGGGGGCAAGGTCGCTACGAGCAGTACTTC. It codes for CASSQDYTAGGQGRYEQYF.

The CDR3 here is CASSQSPADSNQPQHF. The CDR3 nucleotides are TGTGCCAGCAGCCAATCGCCCGCGGACAGCAATCAGCCCCAGCATTTT. This sequence joins TRBV3-1 (or the pseudogene TRBV3-2) and TRBJ1-5, with unresolved D. The CDR3 length is 16 residues. The ends were cut back, 2 bases at V and 1 base at J, with 12 bases in the middle. Germline CDR1 and CDR2: LGHDT and YNNKEL (reference sequence).

The CDR3 spells CASGGQFYEQYF. The CDR3 DNA sequence: TGTGCCAGCGGGGGACAGTTCTACGAGCAGTACTTC. The chain combines TRBV6-5 with TRBJ2-7, with TRBD1 matching over 7 bases. V trimming: 8 bases; J trimming: 3 bases; junction bases outside the gene matches: 4. The CDR3 contains 12 residues. From germline, CDR1 is MNHEY and CDR2 SVGAGI.